What follows is one TCR beta chain and its context. The antigen is undetermined. Here immunoSEQ multiplex PCR was the method, and the copy in TCRdb shows in-frame clones only, minus some. The sample has 40,000 to 50,000 clones, approximately 91% seen once. Germline loops: CDR1 MNHEY, CDR2 SVGAGI. V shed 1 base and J 6 bases; nucleotides not matched to a gene: 5. This CDR3 region has 16 residues. The sample is drawn from a study of OX40 agonist ivuxolimab in advanced cancers. Overall study findings and caveats: In CD8+ T cells, expanded clones were on average more numerous than in CD4+. Researchers did not determine the expanded peripheral T cells' antigen specificity.

This TCR was sampled from an adult with an advanced solid tumor such as melanoma, head and neck, liver or kidney cancer. This sample comprised CD4+ or CD8+ T cells sorted from blood, obtained in a trial of the OX40 agonist ivuxolimab. The chain has TRBV6-5 and TRBJ2-1, with 11 bases aligning to TRBD2. CDR3 protein: CASSYYGLAGPNEQFF. The DNA of the CDR3 is TGTGCCAGCAGTTACTACGGACTAGCGGGTCCCAATGAGCAGTTCTTC.